Each of the 12 T cell receptor beta chains below was sequenced from the same sample in a study of blood T cells in healthy people across ages. It was with a sample-barcoded 5' primer and a J-beta primer mix that a second PCR of about 6 to 12 cycles was run. TCRdb re-called the 5' RACE reads with MiXCR, one entry per CDR3 protein. There are around 2 million distinct CDR3 sequences in the sample; 35% to 50% occur only once, and 23% lies in the top ten. Sequenced material: blood. The receptors here all came from a human donor in good health.

This chain joins TRBV15 and TRBJ1-1; D is unclear. V was pared by 0 bases and J by 1 base, with 6 bases between. Germline assignment: CDR1 LNHNV and CDR2 YYDKDF (reference sequence). CDR3 length: 14 amino acids. Written as DNA, the CDR3 is TGTGCCACCAGCAGAGAACAGAGGAACACTGAAGCTTTCTTT. It yields the protein CATSREQRNTEAFF.

This clonotype appeared a few times. The rearrangement links TRBV7-2 to TRBJ2-1; D ambiguous. The V end was cut by 5 bases, the J end by 2 bases, with 13 bases between. Per the germline V gene, CDR1 is SGHTA and CDR2 is FQGNSA. This CDR3 spans 15 amino acids. The CDR3 bases are TGTGCCAGCAGCCCTGGTAATAAAGCCTACAATGAGCAGTTCTTC. Translation: CASSPGNKAYNEQFF.

The chain recombines TRBV7-3 with TRBJ2-1, with TRBD2 as a possible D gene (5 bases). This CDR3 spans 13 amino acids. The V end lost 2 bases, the J end lost 8 bases, and 10 bases lay between the germline ends. CDR1 SGHTA and CDR2 FQGTGA come from the germline V gene. CDR3 region: CASSLVRGHEQFF. As DNA, the CDR3 is TGTGCCAGCAGCTTAGTCCGCGGGCATGAGCAGTTCTTC.

This chain connects TRBV27 to TRBJ1-5; no definite D call. Trimming removed 1 base from V and 0 bases from J, with 10 bases in between. CDR1 is MNHEY and CDR2 is SMNVEV in the germline V gene (reference sequence). The CDR3 sequence is 16 residues long. Here the CDR3 DNA reads TGTGCCAGCAGTTTATTGGCAGTCTATAGCAATCAGCCCCAGCATTTT. Amino acid sequence: CASSLLAVYSNQPQHF.

The CDR3 bases are TGCAGTGCTAGAGTGGAAGAGACAGATTATGGCTACACCTTC. Translation gives CSARVEETDYGYTF. V and J are TRBV20-1 and TRBJ1-2; tentatively, D is TRBD1 (5 bases). The CDR3 consists of 14 residues. From germline, CDR1 is DFQATT and CDR2 SNEGSKA (reference sequence). The ends were cut back, 1 base at V and 5 bases at J, with 14 bases in the middle.

The chain recombines TRBV28 with TRBJ2-3; D not resolved. The CDR3 consists of 15 residues. Deletions cut 6 bases from V and 1 base from J, with 14 bases between. Germline CDR1 reads MDHEN; CDR2 reads SYDVKM. The CDR3: CASRGQSVGTDTQYF. The DNA of the CDR3 is TGTGCCAGCAGAGGCCAGAGTGTAGGCACAGATACGCAGTATTTT.

CDR3 amino acids: CASSRQLQETQYF. As DNA, the CDR3 is TGTGCCAGCAGCCGACAACTTCAAGAGACCCAGTACTTC. V gene TRBV14 combines with J gene TRBJ2-5; no definite D call. Germline V gene sequence: CDR1 SGHDN, CDR2 FVKESK. The CDR3 totals 13 residues. Trimming pared 4 bases from V and 2 bases from J, leaving 8 bases between.

This chain uses TRBV4-2 with TRBJ2-4, with D perhaps matching TRBD2 (7 bases). Per the germline V gene, CDR1 is LGHNA and CDR2 is YNFKEQ. V was trimmed by 0 bases and J by 1 base, leaving 19 bases between them. The CDR3 is 19 amino acids. As DNA, the CDR3 is TGTGCCAGCAGCCAAGATATTAGGGCAGGGGAGGGGGCCAAAAACATTCAGTACTTC. Protein sequence: CASSQDIRAGEGAKNIQYF.

CDR3 in amino acids: CASSYKGQFINEQFF. DNA of the CDR3: TGTGCCAGCAGTTACAAAGGACAGTTTATCAATGAGCAGTTCTTC. This chain connects TRBV6-2 or TRBV6-3 to TRBJ2-1; D is perhaps TRBD1 (6 bases). The V gene lost 2 bases and the J gene lost 6 bases, with 14 bases spanning the gap. Germline V gene data show CDR1 as MNHEY and CDR2 as SVGEGT. CDR3 length: 15 amino acids.

The chain carries TRBV14 and TRBJ2-7, with D perhaps matching TRBD1 (6 bases). From germline, CDR1 is SGHDN and CDR2 FVKESK. Deletions cut 2 bases from V and 3 bases from J, with 14 bases between. CDR3 size: 15 residues. The CDR3 bases are TGTGCCAGCAGCCAACTAACTAGGGGGAGCTACGAGCAGTACTTC. Its translation: CASSQLTRGSYEQYF.

About this clonotype: One end of the junction does not line up with germline, which may come from a read error. The genes are TRBV7-9 and TRBJ2-3, with a tentative D call TRBD2 (5 bases). This CDR3 has 14 residues. Germline V gene lookup returns CDR1 SEHNR and CDR2 FQNEAQ (reference sequence). CDR3 in DNA: TGTGCCAGCAGCCCCGGACTGTCCTCAGATACGCGGTATTTT. It translates to CASSPGLSSDTRYF.

The V and J genes are TRBV6-2 or TRBV6-3 and TRBJ2-1, with 8 bases aligning to TRBD2. J was trimmed by 4 bases and V by 7 bases; bases with no gene match: 9. The CDR3 consists of 15 residues. The germline V gene encodes CDR1 MNHEY and CDR2 SVGEGT. CDR3 in amino acids: CASTSGGGSYNEQFF. The CDR3 DNA reads as TGTGCCAGCACCTCGGGCGGGGGGTCGTACAATGAGCAGTTCTTC.